Listed below are T cell receptor beta chains from one sample, sequenced in a study of CD8+ T cells in alopecia areata. The table came from immunoSEQ multiplex PCR; TCRdb's copy has only in-frame clones and leaves some out. The sample consists of 70,000 or so clones, roughly 57% of them appearing once. This sample comprised CD8+ T cells sorted from blood, obtained at week 0. Source of these receptors: a human donor with alopecia areata. Both conserved end residues are part of each CDR3. Each record gives: J gene, V gene, clone size, D gene, CDR3 DNA, CDR3 protein. A D gene is named only where the DNA matches it firmly. Only part of the rows carry a size: once, few, many, or a class if the clone is expanded.

>TRBJ2-2|TRBV29-1|few|TRBD2
TGCAGCGTGCTTTGGGCGGGGGGTCCCTACGGGGAGCTGTTTTTT
CSVLWAGGPYGELFF
>TRBJ2-7|TRBV18|once|NA
TGTGCCAGCTCACCGCAAGACAGTCCATACGAGCAGTACTTC
CASSPQDSPYEQYF
>TRBJ2-7|TRBV25-1|NA|NA
TGTGCCAGCAGTGAACTGGCTAGCTACGAGCAGTACTTC
CASSELASYEQYF
>TRBJ1-2|TRBV29-1|NA|NA
TGCAGCGTTCCACAGGGACCCTATGGCTACACCTTC
CSVPQGPYGYTF
>TRBJ2-5|TRBV7-9|NA|TRBD1
TGTGCCAGCAGCTTAAGAGACAGGGGGCTAGTGACCCAGTACTTC
CASSLRDRGLVTQYF
>TRBJ2-1|TRBV6-5|NA|NA
TGTGCCAGCAGTTACTCAATAGGGAATGAGCAGTTCTTC
CASSYSIGNEQFF
>TRBJ2-7|TRBV4-1|NA|TRBD1
TGCGCCAGCAGCCCGAGGACAGGGCGTGATGAGCAGTACTTC
CASSPRTGRDEQYF
>TRBJ1-5|TRBV2|NA|NA
TGTGCCAGCAGTGAAATTGGAGCCAGCAATCAGCCCCAGCATTTT
CASSEIGASNQPQHF
>TRBJ1-2|TRBV9|NA|NA
TGTGCCAGCAGCGCCACAGGGAACGGCTACACCTTC
CASSATGNGYTF
>TRBJ2-1|TRBV7-8|NA|NA
TGTGCCAGCAGCGTGGACGGCTACAATGAGCAGTTCTTC
CASSVDGYNEQFF
>TRBJ2-7|TRBV4-1|NA|TRBD1
TGCGCCAGCAGCCAAGAGCCCGGACAGGGGGCCTACGAGCAGTACTTC
CASSQEPGQGAYEQYF
>TRBJ2-1|TRBV7-9|NA|NA
TGTGCCAGCAGCTTAATTTTGCAGAAAGCTTACAATGAGCAGTTCTTC
CASSLILQKAYNEQFF
>TRBJ2-1|TRBV19|NA|NA
TGTGCCAGTAGTCCCTTTAGCGGTTCCTACAATGAGCAGTTCTTC
CASSPFSGSYNEQFF
>TRBJ2-4|TRBV4-1|few|NA
TGCGCCAGCAGCCGGACATTACTAGCCAAAAACATTCAGTACTTC
CASSRTLLAKNIQYF
>TRBJ2-2|TRBV28|NA|NA
TGTGCCAGCAGCCTAGAGGGGACCGGGGAGCTGTTTTTT
CASSLEGTGELFF
>TRBJ2-7|TRBV27|NA|NA
TGTGCCAGCGGGGGACAAAACTACGAGCAGTACTTC
CASGGQNYEQYF
>TRBJ1-4|TRBV5-1|many|NA
TGCGCCAGCAGCTTGGATTGGCGACTGACCGACAACCATCATGAAAAACTGTTTTTT
CASSLDWRLTDNHHEKLFF
>TRBJ2-1|TRBV13|NA|NA
TGTGCCAGCAGCTTTGGGATCCATGAGCAGTTCTTC
CASSFGIHEQFF
>TRBJ2-1|TRBV29-1|once|TRBD2
TGCAGCGTTGAAGGGCTCTCCGGGGGGGAATACAATGAGCAGTTCTTC
CSVEGLSGGEYNEQFF
>TRBJ2-5|TRBV29-1|few|NA
TGCAGCGTTGAAGGACTGTACCAAGAGACCCAGTACTTC
CSVEGLYQETQYF
>TRBJ1-1|TRBV30|once|TRBD1
TGTGCCTGGAGTCAACAGGGGGGTACTGAAGCTTTCTTT
CAWSQQGGTEAFF
>TRBJ2-6|TRBV27|NA|TRBD2
TGTGCCAGCGGCCCAATCAAGCCGACTAGCGGGAGTCGGCCTGGGGCCAACGTCCTGACTTTC
CASGPIKPTSGSRPGANVLTF
>TRBJ2-3|TRBV7-9|NA|NA
TGTGCCAGCAGCTCGGACTATAGGTTGACAGATACGCAGTATTTT
CASSSDYRLTDTQYF
>TRBJ1-1|TRBV27|NA|NA
TGTGCCAGCAGTTTATGGGCCGGAGGTGAAGCTTTCTTT
CASSLWAGGEAFF
>TRBJ2-7|TRBV25-1|once|NA
TGTGCCAGCAGTGATAGGGGGATGAGCTCCTACGAGCAGTACTTC
CASSDRGMSSYEQYF
>TRBJ2-2|TRBV7-9|NA|NA
TGTGCCAGCAGCCCCCTCATCGGGGCTGTGAACACCGGGGAGCTGTTTTTT
CASSPLIGAVNTGELFF